One and the same sample provided the 30 T cell receptor beta chains below, sequenced in a study of T cell changes during pregnancy in multiple sclerosis (dated by TCRdb to between 2018 and 2020). The method was the immunoSEQ multiplex PCR assay. As stored in TCRdb, this immuneACCESS dataset retains in-frame rearrangements with V and J assigned. A fraction of the clones does not appear; measured against another copy, unresolved V genes explain less than half of the discrepancy, and the remainder lacks a known reason. The sample includes 80,000 or so clones, with under 95% observed a single time. The ten largest clonotypes hold over 1.1% of the sample. Sample: peripheral blood, taken before pregnancy. These receptors were collected from a female donor with multiple sclerosis, enrolled in a pregnancy study.

The V and J genes are TRBV7-2 and TRBJ2-5; 7 bases are shared with TRBD1. Germline CDR1 and CDR2: SGHTA and FQGNSA. V gave up 4 bases and J gave up 7 bases; unmatched junction bases: 6. This CDR3 contains 13 residues. This CDR3 reads CASSSDRAGTQYF. The DNA for the CDR3 is TGTGCCAGCAGCTCAGACAGGGCCGGGACCCAGTACTTC.

V gene TRBV7-9 combines with J gene TRBJ1-1; D unresolved. Looked up from germline, CDR1 is SEHNR and CDR2 is FQNEAQ (reference sequence). The CDR3 covers 14 residues. The ends were cut back, 4 bases at V and 0 bases at J, with 9 bases in the middle. CDR3 protein: CASSSGRMNTEAFF. CDR3 sequence (DNA): TGTGCCAGCAGCTCGGGGAGAATGAACACTGAAGCTTTCTTT.

The chain joins TRBV9 to TRBJ1-1; D is unclear. CDR1 and CDR2 from the germline V gene are SGDLS and YYNGEE. The CDR3 is 13 residues long. V was trimmed by 3 bases and J by 5 bases, leaving 11 bases between them. CDR3 sequence (DNA): TGTGCCAGCAGCGCGGCGGGTTCAACTGAAGCTTTCTTT. This codes for CASSAAGSTEAFF.

V and J are TRBV29-1 and TRBJ1-2; D might be TRBD1 (5 bases). The germline CDR1 and CDR2 sequences are SQVTM and ANQGSEA. V was pared by 1 base and J by 8 bases, with 8 bases between. The CDR3 spans 11 residues. The CDR3 nucleotides read TGCAGCGTTGAAGTGGGGGGGGGCTACACCTTC. The encoded protein is CSVEVGGGYTF.

V and J are TRBV7-9 and TRBJ1-1; TRBD1 agrees at 7 bases. Germline V gene sequence: CDR1 SEHNR, CDR2 FQNEAQ (reference sequence). The CDR3 extends over 13 amino acids. The CDR3 sequence is CALRLTGDTEAFF. CDR3 sequence (DNA): TGTGCTCTACGCCTCACAGGGGACACTGAAGCTTTCTTT.

This chain links TRBV9 with TRBJ1-3; 7 positions match TRBD1. Germline CDR1 and CDR2: SGDLS and YYNGEE. This CDR3 region has 17 residues. The trim removed 3 bases at V and 0 bases at J, leaving 9 bases unmatched. The CDR3: CASSESSQGSSGNTIYF. The CDR3 bases are TGTGCCAGCAGCGAGTCCTCACAGGGGAGCTCTGGAAACACCATATATTTT.

V gene TRBV7-2 combines with J gene TRBJ2-7; the D gene is possibly TRBD1 (6 bases). The CDR3 is made up of 14 amino acids. The germline CDR1 and CDR2 sequences are SGHTA and FQGNSA. V lost 5 bases to trimming and J lost 7 bases, with 18 bases between them. The CDR3 is CASSKTGPLREQYF. The DNA for the CDR3 is TGTGCCAGCAGCAAGACAGGCCCCCTACGAGAGCAGTACTTC.

J is TRBJ1-1 and V is TRBV5-4; D call uncertain. CDR1 is SGHNT and CDR2 is YYREEE in the germline V gene (reference sequence). The CDR3 runs 15 residues. Trimming removed 0 bases from V and 10 bases from J, with 19 bases in between. The CDR3 DNA reads as TGTGCCAGCAGCTTGGAACAAGGGAGACACGGAGTAGCTTTCTTT. Protein product: CASSLEQGRHGVAFF.

This chain joins TRBV27 and TRBJ2-5; no definite D call. From germline, CDR1 is MNHEY and CDR2 SMNVEV (reference sequence). There are 12 residues in the CDR3. The ends were cut back, 5 bases at V and 5 bases at J, with 9 bases in the middle. CDR3 sequence: CASSPDGETQYF. The CDR3 DNA reads TGTGCCAGCAGTCCCGACGGGGAGACCCAGTACTTC.

V gene TRBV5-6 combines with J gene TRBJ2-1; TRBD2 agrees at 8 bases. The CDR3 has 15 residues. Germline V gene sequence: CDR1 SGHDT, CDR2 YYEEEE. The junction had 5 bases not matched to a gene; V was cut back by 4 bases and J by 2 bases. CDR3 region: CASSPGGLAYNEQFF. Written as DNA, the CDR3 is TGTGCCAGCAGCCCGGGGGGACTAGCCTACAATGAGCAGTTCTTC.

The chain recombines TRBV6-5 with TRBJ1-1; 8 bases agree with TRBD1. The germline V gene has CDR1 MNHEY and CDR2 SVGAGI. The CDR3 sequence is 15 residues long. The V gene end was trimmed by 6 bases and the J gene end by 4 bases; junction bases not matched to a gene: 10. The CDR3 here is CASRQDRGRGTEAFF. The CDR3 DNA follows: TGTGCCAGCAGGCAAGACAGGGGAAGGGGCACTGAAGCTTTCTTT.

The CDR3 DNA sequence: TGTGCCAGCTCACAGGACTCCGATACGCAGTATTTT. This encodes CASSQDSDTQYF. This chain uses TRBV18 with TRBJ2-3, with D possibly matching TRBD2 (5 bases). The CDR3 is 12 residues long. Germline lookup yields CDR1 KGHSH and CDR2 LQKENI. Trimming stripped 4 bases from V and 6 bases from J, with 8 bases between.

This clone has only a few counts. The V call is TRBV6-1, the J call TRBJ1-5; possible D gene TRBD1, 6 bases. This CDR3 has 14 residues. Germline V gives CDR1 MNHNS, CDR2 SASEGT. The V end lost 3 bases, the J end lost 3 bases, and 9 bases lay between the germline ends. CDR3 region: CASSEGHNNQPQHF. Written as DNA, the CDR3 is TGTGCCAGCAGTGAGGGACATAACAATCAGCCCCAGCATTTT.

The chain couples TRBV6-1 to TRBJ2-7; D unresolved. Germline CDR1 is MNHNS and CDR2 is SASEGT. V was pared by 7 bases and J by 3 bases, with 19 bases between. The CDR3 spans 15 residues. Here the CDR3 DNA reads TGTGCCAGCAACACAGCCCCAGACATTGGCTACGAGCAGTACTTC. Translating it yields CASNTAPDIGYEQYF.

This chain uses TRBV5-1 with TRBJ2-5, with 9 bases identical to TRBD1. Germline-derived CDR1 and CDR2 are SGHRS and YFSETQ. The CDR3 spans 15 residues. J lost 5 bases, V lost 1 base, and 6 bases had no gene match. CDR3 region: CASSLLGTGSETQYF. As DNA, the CDR3 is TGCGCCAGCAGCTTGCTCGGGACAGGGAGTGAGACCCAGTACTTC.

This clone occurred once. The chain recombines TRBV6-1 with TRBJ1-4, with a weak D call TRBD1 (5 bases). This CDR3 has 15 residues. Germline values: CDR1 MNHNS, CDR2 SASEGT. The V end lost 2 bases, the J end lost 4 bases, and 11 bases lay between the germline ends. The DNA of the CDR3 is TGTGCCAGCAGTGAAACCGGGACTGTTAATGAAAAACTGTTTTTT. Translation: CASSETGTVNEKLFF.

This sequence joins TRBV9 and TRBJ1-2; D not certain. Trimming shortened V by 3 bases and J by 3 bases, and 12 bases separated the two germline ends. Germline CDR1 is SGDLS and CDR2 is YYNGEE. CDR3 length equals 14 residues. The CDR3: CASSGGAADYGYTF. Here the CDR3 DNA reads TGTGCCAGCAGCGGCGGAGCGGCTGACTATGGCTACACCTTC. The whole variable domain, filled in from reference TRBV9 and TRBJ1-2, reads DSGVTQTPKHLITATGQRVTLRCSPRSGDLSVYWYQQSLDQGLQFLIQYYNGEERAKGNILERFSAQQFPDLHSELNLSSLELGDSALYFCASSGGAADYGYTFGSGTRLTVV.

The V gene is TRBV25-1, the J gene TRBJ1-2; D is perhaps TRBD1 (5 bases). Deletions cut 2 bases from V and 4 bases from J, with 14 bases between. This CDR3 region has 15 residues. CDR1 and CDR2 (germline): MGHDK, SYGVNS. The CDR3 sequence: CASSETSQGSYGYTF. The CDR3 nucleotides read TGTGCCAGCAGTGAAACTTCTCAGGGCTCCTATGGCTACACCTTC.

The V call is TRBV5-1, the J call TRBJ2-2, with 7 nucleotides matching TRBD1. CDR1 is SGHRS and CDR2 is YFSETQ in the germline V gene. This CDR3 is built from 13 residues. Trimming cost V 0 bases and J 7 bases; bases outside gene matches: 0. The CDR3 here is CASSLGQGGELFF. The CDR3 DNA is TGCGCCAGCAGCTTGGGACAGGGCGGGGAGCTGTTTTTT.

The CDR3 spells CASSLDDGQNTEAFF. The CDR3 DNA reads TGTGCCAGCAGCTTAGATGACGGACAGAACACTGAAGCTTTCTTT. J is TRBJ1-1 and V is TRBV11-2; tentative D call: TRBD1 (5 bases). The germline gives CDR1 SGHAT, CDR2 FQNNGV. V was pared by 0 bases and J by 1 base, with 9 bases between. CDR3 size: 15 residues.

The rearrangement links TRBV9 to TRBJ2-7; 9 bases are shared with TRBD1. With V trimmed by 0 bases and J by 4 bases, 11 bases remained unmatched. The CDR3 is 17 residues long. CDR1 is SGDLS and CDR2 is YYNGEE in the germline V gene. CDR3 sequence (DNA): TGTGCCAGCAGCGTAGGAGATCCACAGGGGGCCTCGTACGAGCAGTACTTC. This sequence encodes CASSVGDPQGASYEQYF.

The genes are TRBV6-1 and TRBJ2-7; 8 nucleotides agree with TRBD2. There are 13 residues in the CDR3. Unmatched junction bases numbered 5, after V lost 4 bases and J lost 6 bases. Germline loops: CDR1 MNHNS, CDR2 SASEGT. CDR3 region: CASSVSRGGEQYF. In nucleotides, the CDR3 is TGTGCCAGCAGTGTGAGTCGGGGGGGCGAGCAGTACTTC.

The chain employs TRBV4-1 and TRBJ1-2, with TRBD1 identical over 8 bases. Germline V lookup: CDR1 MGHRA, CDR2 YSYEKL. The ends lost 2 bases at V and 8 bases at J; junction bases unmatched: 10. This CDR3 is built from 15 residues. CDR3 loop: CASSQSTGAMQGYTF. The CDR3 bases are TGCGCCAGCAGCCAATCGACAGGGGCGATGCAGGGCTACACCTTC.

This chain joins TRBV7-2 and TRBJ2-1, with D possibly matching TRBD2 (7 bases). The CDR3 spans 15 residues. V lost 5 bases and J 2 bases, leaving 13 bases between the germline ends. From germline, CDR1 is SGHTA and CDR2 FQGNSA. CDR3 sequence reads: CASSQGGGAYNEQFF. CDR3 in DNA: TGTGCCAGCAGCCAAGGGGGGGGTGCCTACAATGAGCAGTTCTTC.

V is TRBV15 and J is TRBJ1-1; 7 bases line up with TRBD1. This CDR3 is 16 amino acids long. V lost 1 base to trimming and J lost 2 bases; unmatched junction nucleotides: 7. Germline V CDR1 and CDR2: LNHNV, YYDKDF (reference sequence). CDR3 DNA sequence: TGTGCCACCAGCAGAGGTGGGACAGATAGCAACACTGAAGCTTTCTTT. It encodes CATSRGGTDSNTEAFF.

This sequence joins TRBV30 and TRBJ2-1; 9 positions match TRBD2. The CDR3 extends over 14 amino acids. Trimming cost V 2 bases and J 8 bases; bases outside gene matches: 7. The germline gives CDR1 GTSNPN, CDR2 SVGIG (reference sequence). The CDR3 protein is CAWSWAGGLDEQFF. CDR3 sequence (DNA): TGTGCCTGGAGTTGGGCGGGGGGGCTCGATGAGCAGTTCTTC.

V usage is TRBV7-9 and J usage is TRBJ1-2; 8 bases are shared with TRBD1. The ends lost 0 bases at V and 3 bases at J; junction bases unmatched: 3. CDR3 length: 15 amino acids. Germline loops: CDR1 SEHNR, CDR2 FQNEAQ (reference sequence). The CDR3 region is CASSLAEDRDYGYTF. CDR3 nucleotides: TGTGCCAGCAGCTTAGCGGAGGACAGGGACTATGGCTACACCTTC. Supplemented by reference TRBV7-9 and TRBJ1-2, the full variable domain reads DTGVSQNPRHKITKRGQNVTFRCDPISEHNRLYWYRQTLGQGPEFLTYFQNEAQLEKSRLLSDRFSAERPKGSFSTLEIQRTEQGDSAMYLCASSLAEDRDYGYTFGSGTRLTVV.

The chain uses TRBV6-6 and TRBJ1-6; 7 bases line up with TRBD1. Losses at the gene ends were 0 bases for V and 10 bases for J; bases not matched to a gene: 3. This CDR3 is 14 amino acids long. Per germline, CDR1 MNHNY and CDR2 SVGAGI (reference sequence). CDR3 region: CASSYSGGASPLHF. The CDR3 nucleotides are TGTGCCAGCAGTTACTCAGGGGGCGCATCACCCCTCCACTTT.

The V gene is TRBV5-4, the J gene TRBJ2-1; 12 bases map to TRBD2. CDR1 SGHNT and CDR2 YYREEE come from the germline V gene (reference sequence). The CDR3 has 16 amino acids. J lost 3 bases, V lost 7 bases, and 8 bases had no gene match. CDR3 DNA: TGTGCCAGCTCCTACCCGGGACTAGCGGGCTACAATGAGCAGTTCTTC. Translated: CASSYPGLAGYNEQFF.

The chain couples TRBV5-4 to TRBJ2-3; 12 nucleotides align to TRBD2. Trimming cost V 1 base and J 2 bases; bases outside gene matches: 8. The CDR3 runs 18 residues. Germline values: CDR1 SGHNT, CDR2 YYREEE (reference sequence). In DNA, the CDR3 is TGTGCCAGCAGCTTGTTAACTAGCGGGGGGCCAGACACAGATACGCAGTATTTT. This gives the protein CASSLLTSGGPDTDTQYF.